This TCR beta chain was captured in a study of blood T cell repertoires in COVID-19. Germline assignment: CDR1 MNHEY and CDR2 SMNVEV (reference sequence). The V end was cut by 2 bases, the J end by 3 bases, with 5 bases between. This CDR3 is built from 13 residues. In the original processing: It was from reference gene primer amplification that nucleated cell counts were estimated. Sequencing was performed with immunoSEQ multiplex PCR; in TCRdb, only in-frame clones are kept and a portion is missing. That table furnishes V, J and clone size, whereas the DNA furnished D and trimming. The sample lists roughly 360,000 clones, roughly 90% occurring once.

This clonotype originated in a woman younger than 45 with acute COVID-19. The specimen was PBMCs or T cells enriched from blood (not recorded which). This chain links TRBV27 with TRBJ1-5; D ambiguous. CDR3 nucleotide sequence: TGTGCCAGCAGTTTAGTCCACAATCAGCCCCAGCATTTT. This gives the protein CASSLVHNQPQHF.